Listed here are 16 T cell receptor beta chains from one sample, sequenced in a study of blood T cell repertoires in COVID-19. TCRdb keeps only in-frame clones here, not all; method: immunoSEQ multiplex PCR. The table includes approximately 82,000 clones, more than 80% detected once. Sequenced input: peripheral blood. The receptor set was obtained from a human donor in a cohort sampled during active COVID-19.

This CDR3 is CASSLAGGRETQYF. The CDR3 nucleotides are TGTGCCAGCAGCTTGGCGGGGGGCCGGGAGACCCAGTACTTC. J is TRBJ2-5 and V is TRBV5-4; possible D gene TRBD2, 7 bases. CDR1 SGHNT and CDR2 YYREEE come from the germline V gene (reference sequence). With 0 bases removed from V and 5 bases from J, the gap between germline ends came to 11 bases. This CDR3 comprises 14 residues.

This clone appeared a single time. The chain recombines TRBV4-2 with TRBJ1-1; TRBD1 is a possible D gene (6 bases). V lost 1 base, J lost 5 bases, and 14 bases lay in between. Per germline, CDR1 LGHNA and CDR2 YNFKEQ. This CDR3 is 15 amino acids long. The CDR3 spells CASSQVGGVWTEAFF. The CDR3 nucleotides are TGTGCCAGCAGCCAAGTTGGGGGCGTGTGGACTGAAGCTTTCTTT.

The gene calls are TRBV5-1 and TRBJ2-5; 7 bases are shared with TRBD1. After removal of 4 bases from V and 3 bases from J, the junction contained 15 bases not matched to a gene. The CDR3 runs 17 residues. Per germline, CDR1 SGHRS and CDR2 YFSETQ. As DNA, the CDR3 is TGCGCCAGCAGCCTGACCCCCCGGGCAGGGGGAAAAGAGACCCAGTACTTC. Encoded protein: CASSLTPRAGGKETQYF.

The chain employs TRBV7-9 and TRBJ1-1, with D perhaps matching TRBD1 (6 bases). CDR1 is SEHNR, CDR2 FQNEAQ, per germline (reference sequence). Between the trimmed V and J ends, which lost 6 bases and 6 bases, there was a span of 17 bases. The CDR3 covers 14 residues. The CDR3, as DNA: TGTGCCAGCAGTCGAACGGGACGGACAGCTGAAGCTTTCTTT. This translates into CASSRTGRTAEAFF.

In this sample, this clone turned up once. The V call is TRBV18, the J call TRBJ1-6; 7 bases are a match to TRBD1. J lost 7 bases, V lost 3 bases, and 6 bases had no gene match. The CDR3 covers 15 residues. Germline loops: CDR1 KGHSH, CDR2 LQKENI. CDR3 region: CASSPTGTENSPLHF. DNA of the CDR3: TGTGCCAGCTCACCGACCGGGACAGAGAATTCACCCCTCCACTTT.

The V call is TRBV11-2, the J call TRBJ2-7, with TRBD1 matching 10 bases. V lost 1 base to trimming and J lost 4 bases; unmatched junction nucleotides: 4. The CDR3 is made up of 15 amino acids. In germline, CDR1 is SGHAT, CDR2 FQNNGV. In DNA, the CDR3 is TGTGCCAGCAGCTTAGCCGGGACAGGGGATTACGAGCAGTACTTC. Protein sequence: CASSLAGTGDYEQYF.

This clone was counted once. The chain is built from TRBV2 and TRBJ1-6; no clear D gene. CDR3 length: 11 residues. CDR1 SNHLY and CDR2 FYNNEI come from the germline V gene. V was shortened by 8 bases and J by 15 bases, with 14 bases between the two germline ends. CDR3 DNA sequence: TGTGCCAGCTCCCCGCGGTCAGTCCTCCACTTT. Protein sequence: CASSPRSVLHF.

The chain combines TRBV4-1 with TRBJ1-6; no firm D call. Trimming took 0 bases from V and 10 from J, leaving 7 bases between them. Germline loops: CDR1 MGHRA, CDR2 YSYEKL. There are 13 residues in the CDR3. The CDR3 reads CASSQEAGSPLHF. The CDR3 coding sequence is TGCGCCAGCAGCCAAGAGGCGGGCTCACCCCTCCACTTT.

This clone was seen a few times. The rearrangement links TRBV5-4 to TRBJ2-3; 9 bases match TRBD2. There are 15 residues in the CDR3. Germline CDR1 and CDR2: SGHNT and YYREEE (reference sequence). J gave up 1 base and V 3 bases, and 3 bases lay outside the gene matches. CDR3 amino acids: CASSSRTSGTDTQYF. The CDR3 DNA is TGTGCCAGCAGCTCACGGACTAGCGGCACAGATACGCAGTATTTT.

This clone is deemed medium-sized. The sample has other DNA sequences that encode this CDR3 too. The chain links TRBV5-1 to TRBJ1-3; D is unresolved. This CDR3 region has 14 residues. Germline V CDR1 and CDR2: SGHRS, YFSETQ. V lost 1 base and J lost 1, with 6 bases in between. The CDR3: CASSLTASGNTIYF. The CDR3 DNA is TGCGCCAGCAGCTTGACAGCTTCTGGAAACACCATATATTTT.

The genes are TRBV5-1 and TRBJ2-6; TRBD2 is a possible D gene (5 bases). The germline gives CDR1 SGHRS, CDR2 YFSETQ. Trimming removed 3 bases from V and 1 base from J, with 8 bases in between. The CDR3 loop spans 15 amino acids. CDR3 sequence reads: CASSYGESGANVLTF. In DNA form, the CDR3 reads TGCGCCAGCAGCTATGGGGAGTCTGGGGCCAACGTCCTGACTTTC.

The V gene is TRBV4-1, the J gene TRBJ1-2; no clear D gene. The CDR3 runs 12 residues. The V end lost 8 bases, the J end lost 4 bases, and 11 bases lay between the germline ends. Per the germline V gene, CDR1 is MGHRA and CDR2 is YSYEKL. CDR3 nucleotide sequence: TGCGCCAGCTCGGGAAGCGGCTATGGCTACACCTTC. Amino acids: CASSGSGYGYTF.

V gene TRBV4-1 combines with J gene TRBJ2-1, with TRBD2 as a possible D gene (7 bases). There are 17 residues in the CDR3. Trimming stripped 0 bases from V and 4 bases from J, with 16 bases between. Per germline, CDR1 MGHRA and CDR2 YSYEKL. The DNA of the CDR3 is TGCGCCAGCAGCCAAGATCCCCGGGGGGCTAGGTACAATGAGCAGTTCTTC. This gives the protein CASSQDPRGARYNEQFF.

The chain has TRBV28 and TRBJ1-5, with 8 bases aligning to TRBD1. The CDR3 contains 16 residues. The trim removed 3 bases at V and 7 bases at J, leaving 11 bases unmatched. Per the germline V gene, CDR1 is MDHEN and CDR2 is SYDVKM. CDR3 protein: CASSLGGRGLWQPQHF. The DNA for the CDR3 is TGTGCCAGCAGTTTGGGAGGCAGGGGGCTATGGCAGCCCCAGCATTTT.

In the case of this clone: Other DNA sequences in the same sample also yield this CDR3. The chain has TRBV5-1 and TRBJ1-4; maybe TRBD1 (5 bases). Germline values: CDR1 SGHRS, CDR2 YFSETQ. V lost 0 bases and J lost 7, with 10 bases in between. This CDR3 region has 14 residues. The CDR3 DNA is TGCGCCAGCAGCTTGGTTCAGGGCAGTGAAAAACTGTTTTTT. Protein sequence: CASSLVQGSEKLFF.

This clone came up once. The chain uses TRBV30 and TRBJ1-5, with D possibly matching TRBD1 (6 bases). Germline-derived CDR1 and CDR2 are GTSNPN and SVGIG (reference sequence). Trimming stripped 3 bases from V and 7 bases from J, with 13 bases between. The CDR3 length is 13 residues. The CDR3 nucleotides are TGTGCCTGGAGGGAACAGGGTCGGCAGCCCCAGCATTTT. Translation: CAWREQGRQPQHF.